This T cell receptor beta chain was recorded in a study of T cell changes during pregnancy in multiple sclerosis. Sequenced by immunoSEQ multiplex PCR; TCRdb stores in-frame clones only, minus some. Of tens of thousands of clones in the sample, over 80% are singletons; the top ten hold less than 0.2%. CDR1 and CDR2 from the germline V gene are LGHNT and FRNRAP. The CDR3 runs to 13 residues. J lost 4 bases, V lost 6 bases, and 4 bases had no gene match. The V gene is TRBV12-5, the J gene TRBJ2-7; 9 nucleotides agree with TRBD1. The sequence derives from a female donor in good health, enrolled as a control in a pregnancy study. The input for sequencing was CD4+ T cells from peripheral blood mononuclear cells, taken after pregnancy. CDR3 loop: CASGKQGAYEQYF. In DNA, the CDR3 is TGTGCTAGTGGGAAACAGGGGGCTTACGAGCAGTACTTC.